The clone carrying this TCR beta chain has a handful of counts. The entry originates in a study of blood T cell repertoires in COVID-19. Study context: Spain, Italy and the United States supplied samples that represented acute and convalescent COVID-19. Sources were T cells, B-cell-depleted T cells, or PBMCs; the material itself was cDNA or gDNA.

How the authors handled the data: Cell counts per sample came from amplifying reference gene primers. Profiling relied on immunoSEQ multiplex PCR, and the TCRdb table lists in-frame clones only, not all of them. That table furnishes V, J and clone size, whereas the DNA furnished D and trimming. The table lists 200,000 to 250,000 clones, around three quarters of them singletons. V gave up 1 base and J gave up 5 bases; unmatched junction bases: 7. The CDR3 length is 15 residues. CDR1 SGHTA and CDR2 FQGNSA come from the germline V gene. The V and J genes are TRBV7-2 and TRBJ1-2, with TRBD1 matching 7 bases. The TCR was taken from a woman aged 70-85 years with acute or convalescent COVID-19. Sequencing used peripheral blood. CDR3 residues: CASSLGGGVGYGYTF. As DNA, the CDR3 is TGTGCCAGCAGCTTAGGAGGGGGCGTAGGGTATGGCTACACCTTC.